This T cell receptor (beta chain) was recovered during a study of control samples from healthy donors and cancer patients. The protocol was immunoSEQ multiplex PCR, while the TCRdb copy is restricted to in-frame clones and leaves out a portion. The table has about 190,000 clones, 91% seen once. This receptor was taken from a man between 25 and 39 years old in good health. Sequenced material: blood.

The CDR3 DNA sequence: TGTGCCAGCTCACGGTCCGGGCAGAACACCGGGGAGCTGTTTTTT. As protein: CASSRSGQNTGELFF. The chain combines TRBV18 with TRBJ2-2, with D unclear. Germline CDR1 KGHSH, CDR2 LQKENI. V gave up 4 bases and J gave up 1 base, with 10 bases separating them. The CDR3 consists of 15 residues. Full variable domain (outside the CDR3, taken from reference TRBV18 and TRBJ2-2): NAGVMQNPRHLVRRRGQEARLRCSPMKGHSHVYWYRQLPEEGLKFMVYLQKENIIDESGMPKERFSAEFPKEGPSILRIQQVVRGDSAAYFCASSRSGQNTGELFFGEGSRLTVL.